The 25 T cell receptor beta chains given below trace back to one sample, sequenced in a study of blood T cell repertoires in COVID-19. The repertoire was sequenced with immunoSEQ multiplex PCR; TCRdb's copy has only in-frame clones and lacks some. The profile shows a few hundred thousand clones, roughly 90% of them singletons. The sample consisted of PBMCs or T cells enriched from blood (not recorded which). All receptors derive from a man aged 18 to 29 with acute COVID-19.

The chain uses TRBV21-1 and TRBJ1-1; the listed D gene, TRBD1, was not tested against the DNA. TRBV21-1 is a pseudogene locus. This CDR3 is built from 11 residues. This CDR3 reads CAIKDRAEAFF. The CDR3 DNA is TGTGCCATCAAGGACAGGGCGGAAGCTTTCTTT.

The rearrangement links TRBV5-5 to TRBJ1-3, with a tentative D call TRBD1 (5 bases). The V end was cut by 2 bases, the J end by 4 bases, with 13 bases between. This CDR3 is 15 amino acids long. Per germline, CDR1 SGHKS and CDR2 YYEKEE (reference sequence). The CDR3 sequence is CASSLLGRPGNTIYF. The CDR3 DNA reads as TGTGCCAGCAGCTTATTGGGGCGCCCCGGAAACACCATATATTTT.

The chain combines TRBV4-1 with TRBJ2-2, with TRBD2 identical over 11 bases. Trimming cost V 4 bases and J 8 bases; bases outside gene matches: 6. This CDR3 region has 15 residues. Germline CDR1 is MGHRA and CDR2 is YSYEKL. CDR3: CASSRKWTSGGELFF. CDR3 nucleotides: TGCGCCAGCAGCCGCAAATGGACTAGCGGGGGGGAGCTGTTTTTT.

The gene calls are TRBV6-5 and TRBJ1-4; 7 bases fit TRBD1. This CDR3 spans 15 amino acids. After removal of 6 bases from V and 5 bases from J, the junction contained 9 bases not matched to a gene. The V gene's germline CDR1 is MNHEY and CDR2 SVGAGI. For the CDR3, the DNA is TGTGCCAGCAGACACTCGGGACAGAGAAATGAAAAACTGTTTTTT. Translated: CASRHSGQRNEKLFF.

This clone has more than one count but fewer than ten. The genes are TRBV28 and TRBJ1-1; no firm D call. Germline-derived CDR1 and CDR2 are MDHEN and SYDVKM. V lost 10 bases to trimming and J lost 2 bases, with 8 bases between them. The CDR3 loop spans 11 amino acids. CDR3 in amino acids: CATQINTEAFF. The CDR3 region has the DNA TGTGCCACCCAGATTAACACTGAAGCTTTCTTT.

This chain connects TRBV18 to TRBJ2-3; D is unresolved. Trimming removed 6 bases at V and 0 bases at J, with 4 bases between. Germline V gene sequence: CDR1 KGHSH, CDR2 LQKENI. The CDR3 runs 12 residues. CDR3 coding DNA: TGTGCCAGCTCCTCTAGCACAGATACGCAGTATTTT. The encoded protein is CASSSSTDTQYF.

This chain links TRBV5-4 with TRBJ1-1, with D uncertain. Looked up from germline, CDR1 is SGHNT and CDR2 is YYREEE (reference sequence). V shed 4 bases and J shed 0 bases, with 10 bases lying between them. The CDR3 loop spans 14 amino acids. The CDR3 region is CASSARVMNTEAFF. Written as DNA, the CDR3 is TGTGCCAGCAGCGCCCGAGTGATGAACACTGAAGCTTTCTTT. Together with reference TRBV5-4 and TRBJ1-1, the CDR3 gives the full variable domain: ETGVTQSPTHLIKTRGQQVTLRCSSQSGHNTVSWYQQALGQGPQFIFQYYREEENGRGNFPPRFSGLQFPNYSSELNVNALELDDSALYLCASSARVMNTEAFFGQGTRLTVV.

The CDR3 here is CASSPGQGYSGNTIYF. The CDR3 nucleotides are TGTGCCAGCAGCCCGGGACAGGGGTACTCTGGAAACACCATATATTTT. The chain has TRBV27 and TRBJ1-3; TRBD1 matches at 10 bases. Germline lookup yields CDR1 MNHEY and CDR2 SMNVEV (reference sequence). CDR3 length: 16 amino acids. The J segment lost 0 bases and the V segment lost 6 bases, leaving 5 bases of the junction unmatched.

The genes are TRBV11-2 and TRBJ2-4, with unresolved D. V was clipped by 5 bases and J by 0 bases, with 11 bases between them. In germline, CDR1 is SGHAT, CDR2 FQNNGV. CDR3 length equals 15 residues. The CDR3 sequence is CASSHLGLAKNIQYF. The DNA of the CDR3 is TGTGCCAGCAGCCACTTGGGCCTAGCCAAAAACATTCAGTACTTC.

The chain has TRBV18 and TRBJ2-7; D remains ambiguous. The CDR3 has 13 residues. Germline assignment: CDR1 KGHSH and CDR2 LQKENI. V was shortened by 2 bases and J by 0 bases, with 5 bases between the two germline ends. This chain's CDR3 is CASSPTDSYEQYF. The CDR3 bases are TGTGCCAGCTCACCAACAGACTCCTACGAGCAGTACTTC.

The chain uses TRBV14 and TRBJ1-2; TRBD1 agrees at 8 bases. This CDR3 is built from 14 residues. Germline-derived CDR1 and CDR2 are SGHDN and FVKESK. Trimming took 4 bases from V and 1 from J; bases not matched to a gene: 2. The CDR3 DNA reads TGTGCCAGCAGCCCAACAGGGGGTAACTATGGCTACACCTTC. Its translation is CASSPTGGNYGYTF. The variable domain in full, with the rest retrieved from reference TRBV14 and TRBJ1-2, is EAGVTQFPSHSVIEKGQTVTLRCDPISGHDNLYWYRRVMGKEIKFLLHFVKESKQDESGMPNNRFLAERTGGTYSTLKVQPAELEDSGVYFCASSPTGGNYGYTFGSGTRLTVV.

The V call is TRBV21-1, the J call TRBJ1-1; the table gives TRBD1 as D, unverified against the DNA. TRBV21-1 is recorded as a pseudogene. The CDR3 covers 17 residues. CDR3 residues: CASSRRFDRGRYTEAFF. The CDR3, as DNA: TGTGCCAGCAGCAGGAGATTCGACAGGGGAAGGTACACTGAAGCTTTCTTT.

The table lists this clone with a count of one. The chain employs TRBV28 and TRBJ2-7, with D tentatively TRBD2 (5 bases). V was clipped by 10 bases and J by 2 bases, with 21 bases between them. The CDR3 spans 15 residues. Germline loops: CDR1 MDHEN, CDR2 SYDVKM. The CDR3 loop reads CANSPTGSGTYEQYF. The DNA for the CDR3 is TGTGCCAACTCTCCTACGGGCAGCGGAACCTACGAGCAGTACTTC.

The rearrangement uses TRBV28 and TRBJ1-5; possibly TRBD1 for D (6 bases). Trimming removed 6 bases at V and 1 base at J, with 13 bases between. The V gene's germline CDR1 is MDHEN and CDR2 SYDVKM. This CDR3 comprises 15 residues. CDR3 bases: TGTGCCAGCAGCGACGGGGGGGCGAGCAATCAGCCCCAGCATTTT. Amino acid sequence: CASSDGGASNQPQHF.

This sequence joins TRBV28 and TRBJ1-3; no definite D call. Germline CDR1 MDHEN, CDR2 SYDVKM. V shed 2 bases and J shed 7 bases, with 18 bases lying between them. CDR3 size: 16 residues. The CDR3 region is CASSLRAGVKRNTIYF. The DNA for the CDR3 is TGTGCCAGCAGTTTAAGGGCTGGGGTAAAGCGGAACACCATATATTTT.

The V call is TRBV9, the J call TRBJ1-2, with TRBD1 matching over 7 bases. CDR1 is SGDLS and CDR2 is YYNGEE in the germline V gene. The CDR3 length is 15 residues. The junction had 6 bases not matched to a gene; V was cut back by 3 bases and J by 1 base. The CDR3 region is CASSEGTAINYGYTF. CDR3 nucleotide sequence: TGTGCCAGCAGCGAGGGGACAGCTATTAACTATGGCTACACCTTC.

The chain links TRBV13 to TRBJ2-7; D unresolved. This CDR3 is 13 amino acids long. V was cut by 6 bases and J by 1 base, with 10 bases left in between. CDR1 is PRHDT, CDR2 FYEKMQ, per germline (reference sequence). DNA for the CDR3: TGTGCCAGCAGACTAATAAGGTCCTACGAGCAGTACTTC. This gives the protein CASRLIRSYEQYF. Together with reference TRBV13 and TRBJ2-7, the CDR3 gives the full variable domain: AAGVIQSPRHLIKEKRETATLKCYPIPRHDTVYWYQQGPGQDPQFLISFYEKMQSDKGSIPDRFSAQQFSDYHSELNMSSLELGDSALYFCASRLIRSYEQYFGPGTRLTVT.

The chain uses TRBV4-2 and TRBJ2-7; 8 positions match TRBD1. V dropped 0 bases and J dropped 3; count of bases not matched to a gene: 4. The CDR3 sequence is 15 residues long. Germline V gives CDR1 LGHNA, CDR2 YNFKEQ. Written as DNA, the CDR3 is TGTGCCAGCAGCCAAGATCGGACAGGGAACTACGAGCAGTACTTC. It yields the protein CASSQDRTGNYEQYF.

The chain combines TRBV7-3 with TRBJ1-1, with D possibly being TRBD1 (5 bases). Germline loops: CDR1 SGHTA, CDR2 FQGTGA. This CDR3 is 13 amino acids long. The V end was cut by 5 bases, the J end by 3 bases, with 10 bases between. This CDR3 is CASSLLQDTEAFF. For the CDR3, the DNA is TGTGCCAGCAGCCTCCTACAGGACACTGAAGCTTTCTTT.

The chain is built from TRBV7-2 and TRBJ2-6; possibly TRBD2 for D (6 bases). This CDR3 spans 17 amino acids. Looked up from germline, CDR1 is SGHTA and CDR2 is FQGNSA. V dropped 1 base and J dropped 4 bases, with 14 bases sitting between them. In DNA form, the CDR3 reads TGTGCCAGCAGCTTAGGCGGGGTAATGGGCGGGGCCAACGTCCTGACTTTC. It specifies CASSLGGVMGGANVLTF.

The V gene is TRBV6-5, the J gene TRBJ2-1; TRBD2 agrees at 10 bases. The CDR3 covers 15 residues. J was trimmed by 5 bases and V by 6 bases; bases with no gene match: 7. Germline CDR1 is MNHEY and CDR2 is SVGAGI. This CDR3 reads CASSARTSGDNEQFF. CDR3 sequence (DNA): TGTGCCAGCAGCGCCAGGACTAGCGGCGACAATGAGCAGTTCTTC.

Only one count was recorded for this clone. The V and J genes are TRBV5-6 and TRBJ2-1; D may be TRBD1 (5 bases). CDR1 SGHDT and CDR2 YYEEEE come from the germline V gene. This CDR3 region has 14 residues. Between the trimmed V and J ends, which lost 6 bases and 8 bases, there was a span of 18 bases. Here the CDR3 reads CASISRGPFHEQFF. The CDR3 nucleotides read TGTGCCAGCATCTCAAGGGGCCCATTCCATGAGCAGTTCTTC.

The rearrangement links TRBV5-1 to TRBJ2-7; TRBD2 agrees at 9 bases. V dropped 0 bases and J dropped 4; count of bases not matched to a gene: 8. CDR3 length equals 16 residues. Looked up from germline, CDR1 is SGHRS and CDR2 is YFSETQ. CDR3 loop: CASSLGTSGPGYEQYF. DNA for the CDR3: TGCGCCAGCAGCTTGGGAACTAGCGGGCCGGGGTACGAGCAGTACTTC.

V usage is TRBV5-1 and J usage is TRBJ1-4; the D gene is possibly TRBD1 (6 bases). V gave up 4 bases and J gave up 0 bases, with 16 bases separating them. Germline V gives CDR1 SGHRS, CDR2 YFSETQ. The CDR3 runs 17 residues. DNA of the CDR3: TGCGCCAGCAGCGGAAGGACAGAAGGTGCAACTAATGAAAAACTGTTTTTT. This gives the protein CASSGRTEGATNEKLFF.

V is TRBV19 and J is TRBJ2-7, with 8 bases that match TRBD2. Trimming at V came to 5 bases and at J to 2 bases, leaving 5 bases not matched to a gene. The CDR3 totals 14 residues. Germline-derived CDR1 and CDR2 are LNHDA and SQIVND (reference sequence). The CDR3 loop reads CASSPLAGTYEQYF. CDR3 nucleotides: TGTGCCAGTAGTCCCCTAGCGGGCACCTACGAGCAGTACTTC.